These 22 T cell receptor beta chains originate from one sample sequenced in a study of cytomegalovirus exposure and HLA in healthy donors. Both 60 Vbeta primers and 13 Jbeta primers went into the PCR. The assay was immunoSEQ multiplex PCR, and TCRdb's table has in-frame clones only and misses some. The table lists 100,000 to 150,000 clones, 82% of them singletons, with around 1.5% in the top ten. The specimen was PBMCs. The receptors originated from a woman aged 18-29 years in good health and CMV-seronegative.

V is TRBV7-2 and J is TRBJ1-2, with D uncertain. In germline, CDR1 is SGHTA, CDR2 FQGNSA. Trimming left V 4 bases short and J 8 bases short, with 5 bases between. The CDR3 loop spans 10 amino acids. CDR3 nucleotides: TGTGCCAGCAGCTCTATCGGCTACACCTTC. It specifies CASSSIGYTF.

The V gene is TRBV4-3, the J gene TRBJ1-2; 8 bases map to TRBD1. Germline lookup yields CDR1 LGHNA and CDR2 YSLEER. V shed 0 bases, J shed 7 bases, and the junction held 13 bases outside the gene matches. The CDR3 totals 17 residues. The CDR3 sequence is CASSQDREDRAVRGYTF. In DNA, the CDR3 is TGCGCCAGCAGCCAAGATCGGGAGGACAGGGCAGTACGTGGCTACACCTTC.

V gene TRBV2 combines with J gene TRBJ1-5, with D perhaps TRBD1 (5 bases). Trimming pared 7 bases from V and 0 bases from J, leaving 10 bases between. Germline CDR1 reads SNHLY; CDR2 reads FYNNEI. CDR3 length: 14 amino acids. CDR3 coding DNA: TGTGCCAGCAAGGGAACAGGTAGCAATCAGCCCCAGCATTTT. This gives the protein CASKGTGSNQPQHF.

This chain connects TRBV5-1 to TRBJ2-2; D ambiguous. Trimming took off 2 bases at V and 7 bases at J, with 3 bases between the two ends. From germline, CDR1 is SGHRS and CDR2 YFSETQ. The CDR3 runs 11 residues. The CDR3 DNA follows: TGCGCCAGCAGCTTCGGCGGGGAGCTGTTTTTT. It specifies CASSFGGELFF.

The chain combines TRBV4-3 with TRBJ1-1; 7 nucleotides match TRBD1. This CDR3 spans 12 amino acids. With 4 bases clipped from V and 11 bases from J, the junction kept 7 bases outside the gene matches. Germline V gives CDR1 LGHNA, CDR2 YSLEER. The CDR3 here is CASSRTTGIAFF. In DNA form, the CDR3 reads TGCGCCAGCAGCCGGACGACAGGGATCGCTTTCTTT.

V gene TRBV27 combines with J gene TRBJ1-5; no clear D gene. The CDR3 runs to 15 residues. Trimming stripped 4 bases from V and 1 base from J, with 11 bases between. CDR1 and CDR2 from the germline V gene are MNHEY and SMNVEV (reference sequence). DNA of the CDR3: TGTGCCAGCAGTTACGATACTGCAAGCAATCAGCCCCAGCATTTT. It is translated as CASSYDTASNQPQHF.

J is TRBJ1-5 and V is TRBV6-5, with D possibly matching TRBD1 (5 bases). The CDR3 covers 15 residues. V was shortened by 6 bases and J by 0 bases, with 12 bases between the two germline ends. Germline lookup yields CDR1 MNHEY and CDR2 SVGAGI. CDR3 DNA sequence: TGTGCCAGCAGGCCGACAGAGTATAGCAATCAGCCCCAGCATTTT. Translation: CASRPTEYSNQPQHF.

This chain joins TRBV2 and TRBJ1-5, with D tentatively TRBD1 (6 bases). The CDR3 is 12 residues long. Germline V gives CDR1 SNHLY, CDR2 FYNNEI. V gave up 5 bases and J gave up 7 bases, with 9 bases separating them. The CDR3 DNA reads TGTGCCAGCAGTTACGACAGGCAGCCCCAGCATTTT. It specifies CASSYDRQPQHF.

The chain couples TRBV19 to TRBJ1-3, with D possibly being TRBD1 (5 bases). CDR1 and CDR2 (germline): LNHDA, SQIVND (reference sequence). The CDR3 covers 14 residues. Between the trimmed V and J ends, which lost 7 bases and 1 base, there was a span of 11 bases. Here the CDR3 DNA reads TGTGCCAGTAACGCCAGGGTGTCTGGAAACACCATATATTTT. It yields the protein CASNARVSGNTIYF.

V is TRBV28 and J is TRBJ2-3; a weak D match, TRBD1 (5 bases). Germline V gene data show CDR1 as MDHEN and CDR2 as SYDVKM. CDR3 length equals 13 residues. V was cut by 3 bases and J by 6 bases, with 10 bases left in between. CDR3 residues: CASSFRARDTQYF. In DNA form, the CDR3 reads TGTGCCAGCAGTTTCAGGGCCCGGGATACGCAGTATTTT.

The chain employs TRBV18 and TRBJ2-7; TRBD1 matches 8 bases. Germline CDR1 reads KGHSH; CDR2 reads LQKENI. J lost 0 bases, V lost 4 bases, and 8 bases had no gene match. This CDR3 has 16 amino acids. The CDR3 DNA sequence: TGTGCCAGCTCACGATCGGGACAGGAGTACTCCTACGAGCAGTACTTC. Translated: CASSRSGQEYSYEQYF.

The V call is TRBV9, the J call TRBJ2-1, with TRBD1 identical over 8 bases. J gave up 3 bases and V 4 bases, and 3 bases lay outside the gene matches. Germline V gene sequence: CDR1 SGDLS, CDR2 YYNGEE. The CDR3 has 14 residues. CDR3 DNA sequence: TGTGCCAGCAGCATGACAGGGGTCTACAATGAGCAGTTCTTC. Its protein is CASSMTGVYNEQFF. Full variable domain (missing parts from reference TRBV9 and TRBJ2-1): DSGVTQTPKHLITATGQRVTLRCSPRSGDLSVYWYQQSLDQGLQFLIQYYNGEERAKGNILERFSAQQFPDLHSELNLSSLELGDSALYFCASSMTGVYNEQFFGPGTRLTVL.

The V gene is TRBV7-3, the J gene TRBJ2-1, with a weak D call TRBD2 (5 bases). CDR3 length: 19 residues. V was trimmed by 3 bases and J by 0 bases, leaving 21 bases between them. Germline loops: CDR1 SGHTA, CDR2 FQGTGA. CDR3 residues: CASSFAGSPGLGSYNEQFF. The CDR3 nucleotides read TGTGCCAGCAGCTTCGCGGGCTCTCCCGGGTTGGGCTCCTACAATGAGCAGTTCTTC.

CDR3 sequence: CASSPGQGRVGYTF. In nucleotides, the CDR3 is TGCGCCAGCAGCCCCGGACAGGGGCGGGTTGGCTACACCTTC. V gene TRBV5-1 combines with J gene TRBJ1-2; TRBD1 matches 9 bases. The CDR3 spans 14 residues. The J segment lost 7 bases and the V segment lost 4 bases, leaving 8 bases of the junction unmatched. Per germline, CDR1 SGHRS and CDR2 YFSETQ.

The V gene is TRBV19, the J gene TRBJ1-5, with D hard to call. V lost 3 bases, J lost 2 bases, and 11 bases lay in between. Germline V gene data show CDR1 as LNHDA and CDR2 as SQIVND (reference sequence). The CDR3 runs 15 residues. DNA of the CDR3: TGTGCCAGTAGTATCCCCGGGGATGGCAATCAGCCCCAGCATTTT. Its translation is CASSIPGDGNQPQHF.

V usage is TRBV7-2 and J usage is TRBJ1-4; perhaps TRBD1 as D (5 bases). Germline-derived CDR1 and CDR2 are SGHTA and FQGNSA. V gave up 2 bases and J gave up 6 bases, with 16 bases separating them. The CDR3 consists of 16 residues. The CDR3 reads CASSLLFQGGDEKLFF. In nucleotides, the CDR3 is TGTGCCAGCAGCTTATTGTTCCAGGGTGGCGATGAAAAACTGTTTTTT.

Here the CDR3 reads CASSQVRFSMNTEAFF. In DNA form, the CDR3 reads TGCGCCAGCAGCCAAGTCAGGTTTTCGATGAACACTGAAGCTTTCTTT. The J gene is TRBJ1-1, the V gene TRBV4-1; no firm D call. With 1 base removed from V and 0 bases from J, the gap between germline ends came to 12 bases. Germline V gene data show CDR1 as MGHRA and CDR2 as YSYEKL. The CDR3 totals 16 residues.

This chain links TRBV11-2 with TRBJ2-1; 10 positions agree with TRBD2. The CDR3 is made up of 14 amino acids. The V gene end was trimmed by 3 bases and the J gene end by 6 bases; junction bases not matched to a gene: 2. CDR1 is SGHAT and CDR2 is FQNNGV in the germline V gene. The DNA of the CDR3 is TGTGCCAGCAGCTTTCGGACTAGCGGCAATGAGCAGTTCTTC. This translates into CASSFRTSGNEQFF.

This clone has only one observation. The chain links TRBV5-1 to TRBJ2-7, with TRBD2 matching 7 bases. After removal of 1 base from V and 2 bases from J, the junction contained 3 bases not matched to a gene. The V gene's germline CDR1 is SGHRS and CDR2 YFSETQ. The CDR3 totals 14 residues. CDR3 protein: CASSLRGVPYEQYF. The CDR3 DNA reads as TGCGCCAGCAGCTTGCGGGGGGTTCCCTACGAGCAGTACTTC.

This chain joins TRBV6-5 and TRBJ2-7, with D tentatively TRBD2 (6 bases). From germline, CDR1 is MNHEY and CDR2 SVGAGI. The CDR3 runs 13 residues. V dropped 7 bases and J dropped 6 bases, with 16 bases sitting between them. The CDR3 reads CASTKEGLGEQYF. Written as DNA, the CDR3 is TGTGCCAGCACCAAGGAGGGGTTGGGCGAGCAGTACTTC.

The V gene is TRBV27, the J gene TRBJ1-1; D is perhaps TRBD1 (5 bases). From germline, CDR1 is MNHEY and CDR2 SMNVEV (reference sequence). CDR3 length: 14 residues. The V and J ends lost 3 bases and 0 bases respectively, with 8 bases between them. The CDR3 sequence: CASSFDRLNTEAFF. As DNA, the CDR3 is TGTGCCAGCAGTTTCGACAGATTGAACACTGAAGCTTTCTTT.

The V gene is TRBV5-4, the J gene TRBJ2-7; D ambiguous. The germline gives CDR1 SGHNT, CDR2 YYREEE (reference sequence). V dropped 1 base and J dropped 6 bases, with 14 bases sitting between them. This CDR3 spans 14 amino acids. CDR3 sequence: CASSLSSRRFEQYF. In DNA form, the CDR3 reads TGTGCCAGCAGCTTGTCGTCCCGCCGGTTCGAGCAGTACTTC.